These 14 T cell receptor beta chains came from one sample sequenced in a study of shared clonotypes between healthy human individuals. Sequenced by immunoSEQ multiplex PCR; TCRdb stores in-frame clones only, minus some. The profile covers roughly 640,000 clones, with around 74% appearing a single time and approximately 1.6% taken by the ten largest. The sequenced sample was memory CD4+ T cells sorted from blood. Subset here: CD45RA-negative fraction. These receptors were obtained from a woman in her twenties or thirties in good health.

Concerning this clone: This same CDR3 is encoded by further DNA sequences in the sample. The chain is built from TRBV5-1 and TRBJ1-2, with 9 bases aligning to TRBD1. The CDR3 length is 15 residues. V shed 4 bases, J shed 7 bases, and the junction held 11 bases outside the gene matches. CDR1 is SGHRS, CDR2 YFSETQ, per germline. The CDR3: CASSPNAGTGSGYTF. Written as DNA, the CDR3 is TGCGCCAGCAGCCCTAACGCCGGGACAGGGAGTGGCTACACCTTC.

This clone has more than one count but fewer than ten. The chain joins TRBV5-5 to TRBJ2-7; the D is unclear. Germline V gene sequence: CDR1 SGHKS, CDR2 YYEKEE (reference sequence). V lost 5 bases and J 3 bases, leaving 15 bases between the germline ends. The CDR3 is 14 amino acids. The CDR3 DNA sequence: TGTGCCAGCAGGCCCCCAGGACGGCTCTACGAGCAGTACTTC. It codes for CASRPPGRLYEQYF.

This clone was detected a few times. V usage is TRBV2 and J usage is TRBJ2-2; D is perhaps TRBD1 (5 bases). There are 14 residues in the CDR3. Trimming removed 3 bases from V and 7 bases from J, with 12 bases in between. The V gene's germline CDR1 is SNHLY and CDR2 FYNNEI. CDR3 in amino acids: CASSEGQGFGELFF. The CDR3 DNA follows: TGTGCCAGCAGTGAGGGGCAGGGCTTCGGGGAGCTGTTTTTT.

This sequence joins TRBV7-9 and TRBJ2-4, with D perhaps TRBD2 (6 bases). The germline V gene has CDR1 SEHNR and CDR2 FQNEAQ (reference sequence). The CDR3 sequence is 14 residues long. The germline V and J ends were trimmed by 4 bases and 8 bases, with 15 bases remaining between them. Written as DNA, the CDR3 is TGTGCCAGCAGCTCCGGGGCCGGGGGAGACATTCAGTACTTC. It codes for CASSSGAGGDIQYF.

V gene TRBV4-1 combines with J gene TRBJ2-6; perhaps TRBD2 as D (5 bases). The CDR3 totals 16 residues. The germline CDR1 and CDR2 sequences are MGHRA and YSYEKL. Trimming took 3 bases from V and 0 from J, leaving 9 bases between them. CDR3 in DNA: TGCGCCAGCAGCCAGGGGAGTAGCTCTGGGGCCAACGTCCTGACTTTC. Amino acids: CASSQGSSSGANVLTF.

The rearrangement joins TRBV9 to TRBJ2-1; 13 bases agree with TRBD2. Germline V gene sequence: CDR1 SGDLS, CDR2 YYNGEE. This CDR3 spans 16 amino acids. The V and J ends lost 2 bases and 7 bases, in that order; junction bases with no gene match: 6. Written as DNA, the CDR3 is TGTGCCAGCAGCGTGACTAGCGGGAGGCCCCCTAATGAGCAGTTCTTC. Its translation: CASSVTSGRPPNEQFF.

This chain uses TRBV28 with TRBJ1-2; tentatively, D is TRBD1 (5 bases). The CDR3 is 13 residues long. The V gene lost 7 bases and the J gene lost 4 bases, with 13 bases spanning the gap. Per the germline V gene, CDR1 is MDHEN and CDR2 is SYDVKM. The chain's CDR3 is CASNRGDLYGYTF. CDR3 coding DNA: TGTGCCAGCAATCGGGGGGACCTCTATGGCTACACCTTC.

The chain carries TRBV12-5 and TRBJ1-2; D is uncertain. Trimming removed 7 bases at V and 5 bases at J, with 11 bases between. Germline assignment: CDR1 LGHNT and CDR2 FRNRAP. The CDR3 sequence is 12 residues long. CDR3 region: CASAAEGYGYTF. CDR3 bases: TGTGCTAGTGCTGCGGAAGGTTATGGCTACACCTTC.

The chain uses TRBV19 and TRBJ2-7; the match to TRBD1 covers 8 bases. CDR1 LNHDA and CDR2 SQIVND come from the germline V gene (reference sequence). V shed 2 bases and J 3 bases; nucleotides not matched to a gene: 9. The CDR3 extends over 16 amino acids. The CDR3 sequence: CASSIPGQGGGYEQYF. The CDR3 DNA follows: TGTGCCAGTAGTATACCAGGACAGGGTGGCGGCTACGAGCAGTACTTC. Full variable domain (outside the CDR3, taken from reference TRBV19 and TRBJ2-7): DGGITQSPKYLFRKEGQNVTLSCEQNLNHDAMYWYRQDPGQGLRLIYYSQIVNDFQKGDIAEGYSVSREKKESFPLTVTSAQKNPTAFYLCASSIPGQGGGYEQYFGPGTRLTVT.

The CDR3 DNA follows: TGTGCCAGCAGCCAAGGCTCACCCAGGGCCGGCACTGAAGCTTTCTTT. As protein: CASSQGSPRAGTEAFF. V usage is TRBV5-4 and J usage is TRBJ1-1, with D possibly being TRBD1 (5 bases). Germline loops: CDR1 SGHNT, CDR2 YYREEE (reference sequence). V lost 4 bases and J 4 bases, leaving 20 bases between the germline ends. The CDR3 is 16 amino acids.

This clone showed up many times. The gene calls are TRBV5-1 and TRBJ1-2; possible D gene TRBD1, 5 bases. The CDR3 has 14 amino acids. The germline V gene encodes CDR1 SGHRS and CDR2 YFSETQ. V was trimmed by 4 bases and J by 6 bases, leaving 16 bases between them. The CDR3 is CASSRSLGADGYTF. CDR3 bases: TGCGCCAGCAGCCGGAGCCTTGGGGCCGATGGCTACACCTTC. Full variable domain (outside the CDR3, taken from reference TRBV5-1 and TRBJ1-2): KAGVTQTPRYLIKTRGQQVTLSCSPISGHRSVSWYQQTPGQGLQFLFEYFSETQRNKGNFPGRFSGRQFSNSRSEMNVSTLELGDSALYLCASSRSLGADGYTFGSGTRLTVV.

DNA of the CDR3: TGCGCCAGCAGCCAAGGACCTACCGGGACTAGCGGGAGGGCCGCCAAAAACATTCAGTACTTC. Its protein product is CASSQGPTGTSGRAAKNIQYF. The chain couples TRBV4-1 to TRBJ2-4, with 16 bases matching TRBD2. The V gene end was trimmed by 1 base and the J gene end by 1 base; junction bases not matched to a gene: 10. Germline values: CDR1 MGHRA, CDR2 YSYEKL. This CDR3 has 21 residues.

In this sample, this clone turned up once. The chain employs TRBV7-9 and TRBJ2-7, with TRBD1 matching over 7 bases. With V trimmed by 3 bases and J by 2 bases, 4 bases remained unmatched. Germline lookup yields CDR1 SEHNR and CDR2 FQNEAQ (reference sequence). This CDR3 region has 14 residues. CDR3 nucleotide sequence: TGTGCCAGCAGCTTCGACGGACAGGCCTACGAGCAGTACTTC. Amino acids: CASSFDGQAYEQYF.

The chain has TRBV10-3 and TRBJ2-3; maybe TRBD2 (6 bases). CDR3 length: 14 amino acids. Between the trimmed V and J ends, which lost 7 bases and 9 bases, there was a span of 20 bases. Germline V lookup: CDR1 ENHRY, CDR2 SYGVKD. Here the CDR3 reads CAIKGGAAGSTQYF. DNA for the CDR3: TGTGCCATCAAAGGAGGGGCGGCGGGAAGCACGCAGTATTTT.